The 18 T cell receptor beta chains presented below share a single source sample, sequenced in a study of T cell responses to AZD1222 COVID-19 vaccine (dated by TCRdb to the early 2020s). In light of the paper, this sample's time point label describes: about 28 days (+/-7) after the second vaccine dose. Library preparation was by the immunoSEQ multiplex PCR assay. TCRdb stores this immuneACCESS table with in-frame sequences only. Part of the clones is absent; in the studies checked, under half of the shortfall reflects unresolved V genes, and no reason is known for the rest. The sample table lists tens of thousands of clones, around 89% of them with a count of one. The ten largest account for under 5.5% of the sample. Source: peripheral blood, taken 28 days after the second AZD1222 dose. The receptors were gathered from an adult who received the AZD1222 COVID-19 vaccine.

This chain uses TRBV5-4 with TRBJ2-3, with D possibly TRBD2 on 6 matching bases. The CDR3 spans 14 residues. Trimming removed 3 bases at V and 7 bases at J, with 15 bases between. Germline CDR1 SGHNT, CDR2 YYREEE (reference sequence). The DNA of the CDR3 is TGTGCCAGCAGCTCGCCGGAGGGGCCCAATACGCAGTATTTT. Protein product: CASSSPEGPNTQYF.

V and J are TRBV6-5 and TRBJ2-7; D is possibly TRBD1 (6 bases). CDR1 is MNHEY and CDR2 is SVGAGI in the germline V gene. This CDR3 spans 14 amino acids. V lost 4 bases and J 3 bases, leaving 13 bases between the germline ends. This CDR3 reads CASSSGDKIYEQYF. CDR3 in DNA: TGTGCCAGCAGTTCAGGGGATAAGATCTACGAGCAGTACTTC.

The CDR3 loop reads CASRRGGSQPQHF. The CDR3 nucleotides read TGTGCCAGCAGAAGGGGAGGAAGTCAGCCCCAGCATTTT. The chain couples TRBV6-5 to TRBJ1-5, with D tentatively TRBD1 (5 bases). Germline CDR1 reads MNHEY; CDR2 reads SVGAGI. The CDR3 is 13 amino acids. V was pared by 6 bases and J by 6 bases, with 12 bases between.

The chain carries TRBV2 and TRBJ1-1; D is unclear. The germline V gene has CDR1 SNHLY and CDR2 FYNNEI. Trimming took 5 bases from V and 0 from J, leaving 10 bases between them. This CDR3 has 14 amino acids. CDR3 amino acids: CASSSVSMNTEAFF. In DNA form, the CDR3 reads TGTGCCAGCAGTTCGGTCAGCATGAACACTGAAGCTTTCTTT.

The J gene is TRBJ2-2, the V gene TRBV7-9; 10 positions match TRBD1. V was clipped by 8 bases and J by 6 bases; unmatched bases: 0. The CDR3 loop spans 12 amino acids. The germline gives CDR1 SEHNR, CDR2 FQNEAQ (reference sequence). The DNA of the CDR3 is TGTGCCAGCGGACAGGGGGCCGGGGAGCTGTTTTTT. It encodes CASGQGAGELFF. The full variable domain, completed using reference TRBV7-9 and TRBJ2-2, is DTGVSQNPRHKITKRGQNVTFRCDPISEHNRLYWYRQTLGQGPEFLTYFQNEAQLEKSRLLSDRFSAERPKGSFSTLEIQRTEQGDSAMYLCASGQGAGELFFGEGSRLTVL.

The CDR3, as DNA: TGCGCCAGCAGCTTGGGACAGGGGACGGGTGAAGCTTTCTTT. This gives the protein CASSLGQGTGEAFF. This sequence joins TRBV5-1 and TRBJ1-1; 8 positions match TRBD1. V shed 0 bases and J 7 bases; nucleotides not matched to a gene: 5. Germline CDR1 is SGHRS and CDR2 is YFSETQ. The CDR3 consists of 14 residues.

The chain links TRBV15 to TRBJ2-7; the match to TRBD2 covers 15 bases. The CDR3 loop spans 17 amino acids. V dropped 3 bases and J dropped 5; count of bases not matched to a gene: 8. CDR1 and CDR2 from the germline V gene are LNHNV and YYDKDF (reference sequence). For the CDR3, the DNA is TGTGCCACCAGCAGTCGCCGGGGACTAGCGGGAGGTCACGAGCAGTACTTC. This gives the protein CATSSRRGLAGGHEQYF.

The CDR3 nucleotides read TGTGCCAGAAGCACCCGGGACAGGGACACTGAAGCTTTCTTT. This gives the protein CARSTRDRDTEAFF. The rearrangement uses TRBV5-3 and TRBJ1-1; 9 nucleotides match TRBD1. TRBV5-3 is noted as an ORF with a role that remains uncertain. This CDR3 is 14 amino acids long. Losses at the gene ends were 4 bases for V and 3 bases for J; bases not matched to a gene: 4.

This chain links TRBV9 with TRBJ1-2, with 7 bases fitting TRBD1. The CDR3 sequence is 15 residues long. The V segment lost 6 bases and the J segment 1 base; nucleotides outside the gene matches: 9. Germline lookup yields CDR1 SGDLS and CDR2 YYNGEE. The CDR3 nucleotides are TGTGCCAGCACCGAAAGGGACAGAAGTAACTATGGCTACACCTTC. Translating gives CASTERDRSNYGYTF.

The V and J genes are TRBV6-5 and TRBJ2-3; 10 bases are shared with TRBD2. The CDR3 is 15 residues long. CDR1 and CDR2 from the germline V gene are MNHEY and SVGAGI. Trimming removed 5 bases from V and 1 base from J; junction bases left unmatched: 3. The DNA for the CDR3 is TGTGCCAGCAGTCGGACTAGCGGCCGCACAGATACGCAGTATTTT. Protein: CASSRTSGRTDTQYF.

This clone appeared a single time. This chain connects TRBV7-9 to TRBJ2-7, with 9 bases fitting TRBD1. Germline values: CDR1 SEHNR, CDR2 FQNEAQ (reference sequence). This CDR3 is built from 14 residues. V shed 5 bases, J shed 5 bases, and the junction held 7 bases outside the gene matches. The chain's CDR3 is CASSRGDRAHEQYF. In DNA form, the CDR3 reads TGTGCCAGCAGCCGCGGGGACAGGGCCCACGAGCAGTACTTC.

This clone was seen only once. In nucleotides, the CDR3 is TGTGCCAGCAGTTCGTACAGGGTCTCTGGAAACACCATATATTTT. It translates to CASSSYRVSGNTIYF. The chain has TRBV28 and TRBJ1-3; TRBD1 is a possible D gene (6 bases). CDR3 length: 15 residues. Trimming removed 4 bases from V and 0 bases from J, with 10 bases in between. Germline V gene data show CDR1 as MDHEN and CDR2 as SYDVKM.

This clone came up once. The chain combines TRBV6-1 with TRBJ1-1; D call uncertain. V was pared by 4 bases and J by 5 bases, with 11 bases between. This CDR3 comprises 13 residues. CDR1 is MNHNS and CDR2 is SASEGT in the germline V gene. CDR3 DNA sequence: TGTGCCAGCAGTGGCCCGGGCCGAACTGAAGCTTTCTTT. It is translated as CASSGPGRTEAFF.

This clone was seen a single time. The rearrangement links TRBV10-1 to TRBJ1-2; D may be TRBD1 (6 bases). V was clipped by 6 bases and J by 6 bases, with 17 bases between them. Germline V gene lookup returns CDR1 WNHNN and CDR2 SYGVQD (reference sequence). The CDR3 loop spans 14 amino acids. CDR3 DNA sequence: TGCGCCAGCAGGGGGTTCGGTCAGGGGCATGGCTACACCTTC. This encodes CASRGFGQGHGYTF.

CDR3 sequence: CASSQWGNTEAFF. The CDR3 DNA follows: TGTGCCAGCAGCCAGTGGGGGAACACTGAAGCTTTCTTT. This chain connects TRBV9 to TRBJ1-1; D call uncertain. CDR1 is SGDLS and CDR2 is YYNGEE in the germline V gene. Trimming removed 4 bases from V and 1 base from J, with 8 bases in between. The CDR3 totals 13 residues.

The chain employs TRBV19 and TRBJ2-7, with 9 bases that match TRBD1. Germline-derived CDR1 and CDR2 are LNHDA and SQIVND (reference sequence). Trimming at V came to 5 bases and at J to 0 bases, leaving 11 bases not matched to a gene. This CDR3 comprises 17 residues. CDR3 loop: CASSPMTGGKHSYEQYF. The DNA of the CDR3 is TGTGCCAGTAGTCCGATGACAGGGGGTAAACACTCCTACGAGCAGTACTTC. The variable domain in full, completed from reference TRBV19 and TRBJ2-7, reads DGGITQSPKYLFRKEGQNVTLSCEQNLNHDAMYWYRQDPGQGLRLIYYSQIVNDFQKGDIAEGYSVSREKKESFPLTVTSAQKNPTAFYLCASSPMTGGKHSYEQYFGPGTRLTVT.

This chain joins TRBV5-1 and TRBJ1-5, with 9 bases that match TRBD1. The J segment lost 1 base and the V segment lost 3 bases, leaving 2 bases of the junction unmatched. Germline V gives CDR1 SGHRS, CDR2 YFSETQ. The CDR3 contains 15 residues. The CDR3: CASSWGTGSNQPQHF. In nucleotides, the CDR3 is TGCGCCAGCAGCTGGGGGACAGGGAGCAATCAGCCCCAGCATTTT.

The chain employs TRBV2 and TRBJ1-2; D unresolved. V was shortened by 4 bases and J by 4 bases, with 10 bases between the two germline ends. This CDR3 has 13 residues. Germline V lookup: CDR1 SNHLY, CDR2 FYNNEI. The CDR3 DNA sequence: TGTGCCAGCAGTGTTCCCCGGTCCTATGGCTACACCTTC. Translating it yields CASSVPRSYGYTF.